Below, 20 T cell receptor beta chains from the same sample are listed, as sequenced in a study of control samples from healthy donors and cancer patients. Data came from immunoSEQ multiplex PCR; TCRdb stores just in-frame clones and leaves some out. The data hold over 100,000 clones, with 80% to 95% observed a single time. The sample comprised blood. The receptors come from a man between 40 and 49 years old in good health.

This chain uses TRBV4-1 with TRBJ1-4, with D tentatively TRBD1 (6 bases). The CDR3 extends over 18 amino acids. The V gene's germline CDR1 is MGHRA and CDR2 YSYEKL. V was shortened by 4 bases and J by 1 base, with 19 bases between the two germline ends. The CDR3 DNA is TGCGCCAGCAGCCGGTACTCGTCCAGGGGAGGAACTAATGAAAAACTGTTTTTT. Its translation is CASSRYSSRGGTNEKLFF.

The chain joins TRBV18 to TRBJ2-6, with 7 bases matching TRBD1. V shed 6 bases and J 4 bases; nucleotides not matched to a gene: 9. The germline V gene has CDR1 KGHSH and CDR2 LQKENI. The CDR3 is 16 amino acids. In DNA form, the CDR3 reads TGTGCCAGCTCCCAGAACAGGGGCGGAGGGGCCAACGTCCTGACTTTC. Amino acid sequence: CASSQNRGGGANVLTF.

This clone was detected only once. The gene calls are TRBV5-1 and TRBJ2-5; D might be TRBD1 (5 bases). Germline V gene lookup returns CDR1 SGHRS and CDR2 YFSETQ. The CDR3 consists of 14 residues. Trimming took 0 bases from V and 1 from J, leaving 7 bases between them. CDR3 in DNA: TGCGCCAGCAGCTTGGCGGACACCCAAGAGACCCAGTACTTC. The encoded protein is CASSLADTQETQYF.

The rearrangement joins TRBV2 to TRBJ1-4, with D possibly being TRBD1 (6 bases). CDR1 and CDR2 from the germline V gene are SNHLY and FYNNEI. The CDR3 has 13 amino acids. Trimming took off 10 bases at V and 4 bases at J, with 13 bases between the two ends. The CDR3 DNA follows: TGTGCCATCCAGACAGGAGATAATGAAAAACTGTTTTTT. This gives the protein CAIQTGDNEKLFF.

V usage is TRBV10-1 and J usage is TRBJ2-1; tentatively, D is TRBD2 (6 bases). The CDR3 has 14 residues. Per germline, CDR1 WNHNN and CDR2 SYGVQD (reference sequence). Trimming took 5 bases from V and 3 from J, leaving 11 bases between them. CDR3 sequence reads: CASSSGRGYNEQFF. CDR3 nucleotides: TGCGCCAGCAGTTCGGGGCGGGGCTACAATGAGCAGTTCTTC.

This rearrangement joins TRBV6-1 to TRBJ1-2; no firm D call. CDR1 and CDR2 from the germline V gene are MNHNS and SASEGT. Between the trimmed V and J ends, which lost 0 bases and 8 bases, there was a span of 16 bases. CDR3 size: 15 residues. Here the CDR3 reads CASSEASGGRGGYTF. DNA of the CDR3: TGTGCCAGCAGTGAAGCCTCGGGAGGGCGAGGCGGCTACACCTTC.

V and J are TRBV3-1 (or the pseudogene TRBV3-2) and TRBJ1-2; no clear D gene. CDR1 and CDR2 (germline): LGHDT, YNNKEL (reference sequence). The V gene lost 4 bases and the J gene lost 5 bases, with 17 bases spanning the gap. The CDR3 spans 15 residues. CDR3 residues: CASSRGGGSPYGYTF. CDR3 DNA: TGTGCCAGCAGCCGGGGTGGAGGGAGCCCATATGGCTACACCTTC.

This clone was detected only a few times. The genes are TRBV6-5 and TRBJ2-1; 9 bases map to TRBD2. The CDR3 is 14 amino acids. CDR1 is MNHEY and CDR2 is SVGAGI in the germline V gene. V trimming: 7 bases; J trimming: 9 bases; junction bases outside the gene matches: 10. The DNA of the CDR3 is TGTGCCAGCACCTCTGCGGGGGGGCCTAGTGAGCAGTTCTTC. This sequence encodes CASTSAGGPSEQFF.

In nucleotides, the CDR3 is TGTGCTAGTGGCCAGGGGCATGGTTCGGCCGATACGCAGTATTTT. Amino acids: CASGQGHGSADTQYF. The V gene is TRBV12-5, the J gene TRBJ2-3, with TRBD1 as a possible D gene (6 bases). V was shortened by 6 bases and J by 6 bases, with 19 bases between the two germline ends. Germline assignment: CDR1 LGHNT and CDR2 FRNRAP. The CDR3 has 15 amino acids.

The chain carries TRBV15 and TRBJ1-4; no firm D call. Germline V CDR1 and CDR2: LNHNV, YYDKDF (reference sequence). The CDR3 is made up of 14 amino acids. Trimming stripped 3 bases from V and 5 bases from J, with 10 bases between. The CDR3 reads CATSRDRENEKLFF. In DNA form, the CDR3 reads TGTGCCACCAGCAGGGATAGGGAAAATGAAAAACTGTTTTTT.

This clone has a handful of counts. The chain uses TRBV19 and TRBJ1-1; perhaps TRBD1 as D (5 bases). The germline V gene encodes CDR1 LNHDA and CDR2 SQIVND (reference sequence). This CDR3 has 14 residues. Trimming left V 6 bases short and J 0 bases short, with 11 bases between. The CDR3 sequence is CASSWTSLNTEAFF. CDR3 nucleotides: TGTGCCAGTAGCTGGACATCGTTGAACACTGAAGCTTTCTTT.

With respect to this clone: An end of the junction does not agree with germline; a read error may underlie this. CDR3 in DNA: TGTGCTAGCAGCTTAGGGGTCAGGGGCCAAGAGACCCAGTACTTC. Amino acids: CASSLGVRGQETQYF. The chain employs TRBV7-7 and TRBJ2-5; weak D call: TRBD1 (6 bases). Looked up from germline, CDR1 is SSHAT and CDR2 is FNYEAQ (reference sequence). The CDR3 consists of 15 residues.

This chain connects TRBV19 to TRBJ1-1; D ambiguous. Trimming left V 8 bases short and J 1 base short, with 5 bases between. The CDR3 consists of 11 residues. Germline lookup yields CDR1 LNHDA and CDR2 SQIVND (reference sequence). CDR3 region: CASWANTEAFF. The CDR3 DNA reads TGTGCCAGTTGGGCGAACACTGAAGCTTTCTTT.

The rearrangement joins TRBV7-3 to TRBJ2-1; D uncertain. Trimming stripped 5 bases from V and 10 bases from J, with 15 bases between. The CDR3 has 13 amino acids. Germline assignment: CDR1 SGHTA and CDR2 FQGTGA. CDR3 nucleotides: TGTGCCAGCAGCCCCTCGCAACGCGGCGAGCAGTTCTTC. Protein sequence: CASSPSQRGEQFF.

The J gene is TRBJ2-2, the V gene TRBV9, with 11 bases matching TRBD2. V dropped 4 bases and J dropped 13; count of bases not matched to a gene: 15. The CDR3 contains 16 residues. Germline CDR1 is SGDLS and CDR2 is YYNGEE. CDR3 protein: CASSSDPTSGGRRLFF. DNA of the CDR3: TGTGCCAGCAGCTCCGATCCAACTAGCGGGGGCCGCCGGCTGTTTTTT.

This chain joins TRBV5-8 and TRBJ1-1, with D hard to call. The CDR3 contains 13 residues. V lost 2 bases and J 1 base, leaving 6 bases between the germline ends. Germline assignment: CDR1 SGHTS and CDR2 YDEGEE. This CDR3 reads CASSFIRNTEAFF. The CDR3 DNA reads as TGTGCCAGCAGCTTTATTCGGAACACTGAAGCTTTCTTT.

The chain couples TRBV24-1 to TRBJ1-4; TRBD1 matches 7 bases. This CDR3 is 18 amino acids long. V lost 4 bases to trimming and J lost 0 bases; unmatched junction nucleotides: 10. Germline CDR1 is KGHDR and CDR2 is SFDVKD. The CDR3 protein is CATSDYRDSVATNEKLFF. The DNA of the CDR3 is TGTGCCACCAGTGACTACAGGGACAGCGTCGCAACTAATGAAAAACTGTTTTTT.

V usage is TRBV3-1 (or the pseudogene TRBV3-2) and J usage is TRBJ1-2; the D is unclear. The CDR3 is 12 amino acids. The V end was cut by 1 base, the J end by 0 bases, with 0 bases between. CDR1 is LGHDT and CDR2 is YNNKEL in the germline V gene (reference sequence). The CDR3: CASSQANYGYTF. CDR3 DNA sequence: TGTGCCAGCAGCCAAGCTAACTATGGCTACACCTTC.

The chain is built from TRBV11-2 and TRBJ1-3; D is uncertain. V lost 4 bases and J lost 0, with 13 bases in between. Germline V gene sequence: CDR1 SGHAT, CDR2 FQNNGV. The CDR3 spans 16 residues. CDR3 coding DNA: TGTGCCAGCAGCTCCTACCCCAGAAGCTCTGGAAACACCATATATTTT. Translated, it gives CASSSYPRSSGNTIYF.

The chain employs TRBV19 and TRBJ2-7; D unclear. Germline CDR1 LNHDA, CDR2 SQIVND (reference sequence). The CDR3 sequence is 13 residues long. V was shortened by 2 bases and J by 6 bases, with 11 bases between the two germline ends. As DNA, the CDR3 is TGTGCCAGTAGTATATTACCCGCCGCCGAGCAGTACTTC. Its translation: CASSILPAAEQYF. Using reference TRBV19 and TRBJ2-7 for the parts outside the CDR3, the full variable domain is DGGITQSPKYLFRKEGQNVTLSCEQNLNHDAMYWYRQDPGQGLRLIYYSQIVNDFQKGDIAEGYSVSREKKESFPLTVTSAQKNPTAFYLCASSILPAAEQYFGPGTRLTVT.